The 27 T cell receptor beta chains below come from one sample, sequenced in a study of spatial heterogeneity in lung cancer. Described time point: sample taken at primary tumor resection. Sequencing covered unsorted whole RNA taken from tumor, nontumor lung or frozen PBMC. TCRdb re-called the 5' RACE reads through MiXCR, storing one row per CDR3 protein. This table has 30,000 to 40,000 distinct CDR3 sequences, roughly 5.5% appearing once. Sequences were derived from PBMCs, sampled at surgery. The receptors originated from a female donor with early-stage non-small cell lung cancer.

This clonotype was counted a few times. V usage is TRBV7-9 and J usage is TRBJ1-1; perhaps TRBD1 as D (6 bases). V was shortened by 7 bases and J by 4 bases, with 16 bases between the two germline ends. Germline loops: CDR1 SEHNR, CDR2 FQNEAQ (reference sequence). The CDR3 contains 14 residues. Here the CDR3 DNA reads TGTGCCAGCATCCAGAAGGGGGATGTCACTGAAGCTTTCTTT. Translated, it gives CASIQKGDVTEAFF.

The CDR3 here is CASSPRSMGGIEETQYF. In nucleotides, the CDR3 is TGTGCCAGCAGCCCACGTTCGATGGGAGGAATAGAGGAGACCCAGTACTTC. The chain uses TRBV7-9 and TRBJ2-5; D may be TRBD2 (6 bases). CDR1 is SEHNR, CDR2 FQNEAQ, per germline (reference sequence). The CDR3 contains 17 residues. V was cut by 5 bases and J by 5 bases, with 24 bases left in between. The variable domain in full, with the rest retrieved from reference TRBV7-9 and TRBJ2-5, is DTGVSQNPRHKITKRGQNVTFRCDPISEHNRLYWYRQTLGQGPEFLTYFQNEAQLEKSRLLSDRFSAERPKGSFSTLEIQRTEQGDSAMYLCASSPRSMGGIEETQYFGPGTRLLVL.

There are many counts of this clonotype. The CDR3 sequence is CSARDRLGEDTQYF. DNA for the CDR3: TGCAGTGCTAGAGATCGGTTGGGGGAAGATACGCAGTATTTT. The chain uses TRBV20-1 and TRBJ2-3, with D perhaps matching TRBD1 or TRBD2 (5 bases each). The CDR3 extends over 14 amino acids. Germline loops: CDR1 DFQATT, CDR2 SNEGSKA (reference sequence). Deletions cut 0 bases from V and 5 bases from J, with 12 bases between.

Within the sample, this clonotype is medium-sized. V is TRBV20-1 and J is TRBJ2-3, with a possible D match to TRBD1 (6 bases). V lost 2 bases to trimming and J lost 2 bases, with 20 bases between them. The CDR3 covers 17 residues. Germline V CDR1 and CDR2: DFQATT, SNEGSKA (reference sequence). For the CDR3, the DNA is TGCAGTGCTAGACTATGGGGGCGACAGGTTTTCACAGATACGCAGTATTTT. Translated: CSARLWGRQVFTDTQYF.

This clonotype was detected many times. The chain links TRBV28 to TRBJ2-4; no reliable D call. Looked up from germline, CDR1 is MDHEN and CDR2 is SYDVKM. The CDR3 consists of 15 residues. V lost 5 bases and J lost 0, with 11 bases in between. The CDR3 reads CASSQAGVAKNIQYF. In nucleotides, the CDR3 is TGTGCCAGCAGTCAAGCTGGCGTAGCCAAAAACATTCAGTACTTC.

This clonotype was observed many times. The CDR3 sequence: CASSFGLKYYGYTF. The DNA of the CDR3 is TGTGCCAGCAGCTTCGGACTAAAATACTATGGCTACACCTTC. The chain is built from TRBV7-8 and TRBJ1-2, with D unclear. The V gene's germline CDR1 is SGHVS and CDR2 FQNEAQ. V was pared by 3 bases and J by 3 bases, with 11 bases between. The CDR3 runs 14 residues.

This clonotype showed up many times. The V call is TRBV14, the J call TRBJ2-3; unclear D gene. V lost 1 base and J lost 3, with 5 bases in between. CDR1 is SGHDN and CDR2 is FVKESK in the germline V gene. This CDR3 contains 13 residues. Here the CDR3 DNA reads TGTGCCAGCAGCCAAGGACGGACAGATACGCAGTATTTT. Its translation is CASSQGRTDTQYF.

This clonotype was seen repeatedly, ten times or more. The CDR3 region is CASSQDGQGYQPQHF. CDR3 nucleotide sequence: TGTGCCAGCAGCCAAGATGGGCAGGGTTATCAGCCCCAGCATTTT. The rearrangement links TRBV3-1 to TRBJ1-5; weak D call: TRBD1 (5 bases). Trimming stripped 0 bases from V and 5 bases from J, with 11 bases between. The germline gives CDR1 LGHDT, CDR2 YNNKEL (reference sequence). The CDR3 runs to 15 residues.

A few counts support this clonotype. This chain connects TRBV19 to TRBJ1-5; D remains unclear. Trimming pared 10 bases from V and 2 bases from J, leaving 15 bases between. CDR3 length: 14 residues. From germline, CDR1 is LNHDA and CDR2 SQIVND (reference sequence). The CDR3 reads CATTPGEGNQPQHF. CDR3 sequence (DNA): TGTGCCACCACCCCCGGTGAAGGCAATCAGCCCCAGCATTTT.

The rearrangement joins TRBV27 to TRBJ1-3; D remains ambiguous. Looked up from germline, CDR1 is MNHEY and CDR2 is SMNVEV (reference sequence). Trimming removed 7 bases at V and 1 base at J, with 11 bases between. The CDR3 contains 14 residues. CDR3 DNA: TGTGCCAGCACCTCTTACGGTTCTGGAAACACCATATATTTT. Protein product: CASTSYGSGNTIYF.

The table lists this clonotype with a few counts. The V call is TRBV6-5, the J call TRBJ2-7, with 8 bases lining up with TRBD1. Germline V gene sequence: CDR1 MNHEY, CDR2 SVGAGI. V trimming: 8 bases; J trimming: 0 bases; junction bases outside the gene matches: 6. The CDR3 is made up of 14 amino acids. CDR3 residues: CASGKDRVSYEQYF. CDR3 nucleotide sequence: TGTGCCAGCGGTAAGGACAGGGTCTCCTACGAGCAGTACTTC.

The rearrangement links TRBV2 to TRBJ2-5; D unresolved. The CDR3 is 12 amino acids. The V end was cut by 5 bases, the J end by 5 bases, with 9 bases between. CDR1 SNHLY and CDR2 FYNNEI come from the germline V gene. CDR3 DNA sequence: TGTGCCAGCAGTCCTTCTTCTGAGACCCAGTACTTC. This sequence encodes CASSPSSETQYF. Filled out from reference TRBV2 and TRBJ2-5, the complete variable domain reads EPEVTQTPSHQVTQMGQEVILRCVPISNHLYFYWYRQILGQKVEFLVSFYNNEISEKSEIFDDQFSVERPDGSNFTLKIRSTKLEDSAMYFCASSPSSETQYFGPGTRLLVL.

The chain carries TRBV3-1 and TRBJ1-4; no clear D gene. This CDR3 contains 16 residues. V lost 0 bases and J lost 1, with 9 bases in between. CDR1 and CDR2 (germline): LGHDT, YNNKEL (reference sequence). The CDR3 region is CASSQDFVGTNEKLFF. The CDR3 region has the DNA TGTGCCAGCAGCCAAGATTTTGTGGGAACTAATGAAAAACTGTTTTTT.

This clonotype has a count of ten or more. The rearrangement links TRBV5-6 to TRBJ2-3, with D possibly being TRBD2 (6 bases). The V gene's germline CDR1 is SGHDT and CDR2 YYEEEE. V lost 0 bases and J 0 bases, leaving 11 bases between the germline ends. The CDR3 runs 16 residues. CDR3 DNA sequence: TGTGCCAGCAGCTTGGCTGGGGGGTCTAGCACAGATACGCAGTATTTT. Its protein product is CASSLAGGSSTDTQYF.

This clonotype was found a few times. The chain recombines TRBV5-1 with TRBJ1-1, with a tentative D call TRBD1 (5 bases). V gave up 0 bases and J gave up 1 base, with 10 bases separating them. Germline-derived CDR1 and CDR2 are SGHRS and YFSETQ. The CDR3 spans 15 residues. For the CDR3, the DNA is TGCGCCAGCAGCTTGGGGGCAGGGAGGAACACTGAAGCTTTCTTT. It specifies CASSLGAGRNTEAFF.

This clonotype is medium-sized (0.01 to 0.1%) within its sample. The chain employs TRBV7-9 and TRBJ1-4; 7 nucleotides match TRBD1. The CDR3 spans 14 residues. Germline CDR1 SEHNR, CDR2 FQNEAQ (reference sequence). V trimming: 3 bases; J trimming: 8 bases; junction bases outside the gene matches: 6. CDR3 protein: CASSFRRQGEKLFF. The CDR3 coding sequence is TGTGCCAGCAGCTTTAGAAGACAGGGAGAAAAACTGTTTTTT.

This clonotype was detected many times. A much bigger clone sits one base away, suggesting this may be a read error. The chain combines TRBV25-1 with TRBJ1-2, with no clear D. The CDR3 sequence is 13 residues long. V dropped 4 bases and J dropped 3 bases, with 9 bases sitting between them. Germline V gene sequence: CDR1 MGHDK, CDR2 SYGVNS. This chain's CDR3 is CASSVRWDYGYTF. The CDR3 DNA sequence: TGTGCCAGCAGTGTCCGGTGGGACTATGGCTACACCTTC.

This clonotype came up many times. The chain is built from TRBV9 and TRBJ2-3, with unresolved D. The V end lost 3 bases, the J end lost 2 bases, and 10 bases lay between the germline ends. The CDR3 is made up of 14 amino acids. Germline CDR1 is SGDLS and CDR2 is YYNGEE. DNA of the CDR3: TGTGCCAGCAGCGGTAGCCCCCACACAGATACGCAGTATTTT. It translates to CASSGSPHTDTQYF.

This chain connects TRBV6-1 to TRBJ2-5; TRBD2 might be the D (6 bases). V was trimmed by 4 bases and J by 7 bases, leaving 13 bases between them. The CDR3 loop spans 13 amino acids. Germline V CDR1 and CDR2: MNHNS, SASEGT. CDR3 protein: CASSVSGGRTQYF. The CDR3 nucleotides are TGTGCCAGCAGTGTATCCGGGGGAAGGACCCAGTACTTC.

This CDR3 is CSARWDRGSGNTIYF. DNA of the CDR3: TGCAGTGCTAGATGGGACAGGGGTTCTGGAAACACCATATATTTT. The chain carries TRBV20-1 and TRBJ1-3; 10 bases fit TRBD1. The CDR3 contains 15 residues. V dropped 2 bases and J dropped 1; count of bases not matched to a gene: 2. Germline V gene lookup returns CDR1 DFQATT and CDR2 SNEGSKA (reference sequence).

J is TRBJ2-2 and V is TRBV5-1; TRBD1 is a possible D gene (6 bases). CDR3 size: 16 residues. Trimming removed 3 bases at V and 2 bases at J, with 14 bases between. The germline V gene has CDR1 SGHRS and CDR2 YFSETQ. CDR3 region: CASSSQGSRNTGELFF. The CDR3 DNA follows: TGCGCCAGCAGCTCCCAGGGGAGCAGAAACACCGGGGAGCTGTTTTTT.

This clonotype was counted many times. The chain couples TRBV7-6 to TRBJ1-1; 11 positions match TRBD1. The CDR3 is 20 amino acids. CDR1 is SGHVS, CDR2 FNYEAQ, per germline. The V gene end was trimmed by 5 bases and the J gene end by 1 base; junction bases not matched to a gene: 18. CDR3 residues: CASSPPPWRDRGVGNTEAFF. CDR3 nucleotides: TGTGCCAGCAGCCCCCCTCCCTGGCGGGACAGGGGGGTGGGGAACACTGAAGCTTTCTTT.

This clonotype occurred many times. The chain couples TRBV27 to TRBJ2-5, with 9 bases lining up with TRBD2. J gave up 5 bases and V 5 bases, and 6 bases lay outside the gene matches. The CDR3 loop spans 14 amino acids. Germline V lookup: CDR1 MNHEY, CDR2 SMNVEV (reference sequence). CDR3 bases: TGTGCCAGCAGTAGAGCGGGGGGCTTGGAGACCCAGTACTTC. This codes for CASSRAGGLETQYF.

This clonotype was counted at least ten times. For the CDR3, the DNA is TGTGCCAGCAGCCCCCTTTCGGCCCTTTCGGACAGGGGAGATGGGGAGACCCAGTACTTC. This gives the protein CASSPLSALSDRGDGETQYF. V gene TRBV14 combines with J gene TRBJ2-5; 9 bases align to TRBD1. Germline-derived CDR1 and CDR2 are SGHDN and FVKESK. The CDR3 has 20 residues. V lost 4 bases and J lost 5; bases outside the gene matches: 23.

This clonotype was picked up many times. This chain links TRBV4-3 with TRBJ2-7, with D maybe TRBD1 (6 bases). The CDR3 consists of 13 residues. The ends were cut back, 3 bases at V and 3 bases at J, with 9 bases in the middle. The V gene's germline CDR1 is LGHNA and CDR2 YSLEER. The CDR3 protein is CASSQFRGYEQYF. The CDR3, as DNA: TGCGCCAGCAGCCAGTTCAGGGGCTACGAGCAGTACTTC.

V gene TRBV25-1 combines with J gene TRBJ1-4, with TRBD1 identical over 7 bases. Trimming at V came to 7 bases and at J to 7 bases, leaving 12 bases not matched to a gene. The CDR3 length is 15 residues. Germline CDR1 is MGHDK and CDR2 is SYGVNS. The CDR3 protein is CASTLTTGLGEKLFF. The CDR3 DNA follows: TGTGCCAGCACCCTGACGACAGGGCTTGGTGAAAAACTGTTTTTT.

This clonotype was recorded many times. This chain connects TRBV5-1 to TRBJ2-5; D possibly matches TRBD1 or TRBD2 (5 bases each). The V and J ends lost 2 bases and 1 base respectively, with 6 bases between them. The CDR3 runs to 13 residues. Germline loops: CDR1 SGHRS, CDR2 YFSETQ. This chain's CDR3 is CASSFGAQETQYF. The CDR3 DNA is TGCGCCAGCAGCTTCGGGGCCCAAGAGACCCAGTACTTC.